This entry is about one T cell receptor (beta chain). Libraries were prepared by immunoSEQ multiplex PCR; TCRdb keeps only in-frame clonotypes and omits some of them. This table holds tens of thousands of clones, 82% found once. This entry is derived from a study of OX40 agonist ivuxolimab in advanced cancers. Study information: Patients undergoing dose escalation presented with hepatocellular carcinoma, melanoma, renal cell or head and neck cancer.

Germline lookup yields CDR1 SGHAT and CDR2 FQNNGV. Trimming took off 1 base at V and 6 bases at J, with 7 bases between the two ends. The CDR3 is 13 residues long. The specimen was CD4+ or CD8+ T cells sorted from blood, collected in a trial of the OX40 agonist ivuxolimab. The V and J genes are TRBV11-2 and TRBJ2-4; D not resolved. The receptor was derived from an adult with an advanced solid tumor such as melanoma, head and neck, liver or kidney cancer. The CDR3 here is CASSLVTGNIQYF. In nucleotides, the CDR3 is TGTGCCAGCAGCTTAGTAACGGGAAACATTCAGTACTTC.